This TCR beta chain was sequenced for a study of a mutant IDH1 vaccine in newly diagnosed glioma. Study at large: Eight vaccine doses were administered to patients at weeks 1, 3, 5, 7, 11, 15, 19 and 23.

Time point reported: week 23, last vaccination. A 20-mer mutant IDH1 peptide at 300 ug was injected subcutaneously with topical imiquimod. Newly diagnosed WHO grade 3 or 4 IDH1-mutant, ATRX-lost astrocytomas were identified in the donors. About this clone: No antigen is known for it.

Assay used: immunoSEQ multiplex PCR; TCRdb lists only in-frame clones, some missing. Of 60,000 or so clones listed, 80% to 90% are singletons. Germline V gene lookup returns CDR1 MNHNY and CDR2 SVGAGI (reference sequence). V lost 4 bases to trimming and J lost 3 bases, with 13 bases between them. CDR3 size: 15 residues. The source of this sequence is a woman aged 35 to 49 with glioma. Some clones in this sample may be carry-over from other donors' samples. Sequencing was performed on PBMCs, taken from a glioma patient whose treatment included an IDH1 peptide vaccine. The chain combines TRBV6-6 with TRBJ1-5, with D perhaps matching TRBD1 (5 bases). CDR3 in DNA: TGTGCCAGCAGTTTCCCCCTAGGGGTCAATCAGCCCCAGCATTTT. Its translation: CASSFPLGVNQPQHF.